This T cell receptor beta chain is drawn from a study of OX40 agonist ivuxolimab in advanced cancers. Turning to the study itself: Patients took ivuxolimab, an agonistic anti-OX40 (CD134) antibody. The dose of intravenous ivuxolimab that patients received every 2 weeks ranged from 0.01 to 10 mg/kg. Whole-study findings and limits: Near-lowest levels of clonal expansion characterized partial responders at 0.1-3.0 mg/kg.

To note about this clone: Antigen: not known.

The CDR3 runs 14 residues. Germline lookup yields CDR1 SGHRS and CDR2 YFSETQ. V lost 3 bases, J lost 1 base, and 9 bases lay in between. The assay was immunoSEQ multiplex PCR, and TCRdb's table has in-frame clones only and misses some. This table holds 65,000 to 70,000 clones, approximately 89% found once. The J gene is TRBJ2-3, the V gene TRBV5-1, with D possibly TRBD1 on 5 matching bases. This specimen consisted of CD4+ or CD8+ T cells sorted from blood, obtained in a trial of the OX40 agonist ivuxolimab. This receptor was obtained from an adult with an advanced solid tumor such as melanoma, head and neck, liver or kidney cancer. In DNA, the CDR3 is TGCGCCAGCAGCTCCCAGGGTGGCACAGATACGCAGTATTTT. Amino acids: CASSSQGGTDTQYF.